The clone carrying this T cell receptor (beta chain) was recorded many times. This sample was taken from a study of regulatory T cells in long-lasting Graves disease. Time point here: newly diagnosed GD, antithyroid drugs for less than 3 months. PBMC-derived RNA was used for the TCR library. Germline V gene data show CDR1 as DFQATT and CDR2 as SNEGSKA (reference sequence). The CDR3 consists of 16 residues. Germline trimming cut 6 bases from V and 4 bases from J; bases unmatched to any gene: 15. Arm-PCR of CDR3 regions and iRepertoire HTBI primers were used to build TCR beta libraries. TCRdb re-called the multiplex PCR reads through MiXCR, storing one row per CDR3 protein. The top ten hold 22% of the sample, which has approximately 400,000 distinct CDR3 sequences, roughly 16% seen once.

The rearrangement links TRBV20-1 to TRBJ2-3; 8 positions agree with TRBD2. The receptor's source is a female donor with Graves disease. The input for sequencing was peripheral blood mononuclear cells (PBMCs), taken at new diagnosis, from a patient treated with antithyroid drugs. The CDR3 sequence: CSAQTDGGGPPDTQYF. Here the CDR3 DNA reads TGCAGTGCGCAGACCGACGGCGGGGGGCCCCCAGATACGCAGTATTTT.